Listed here are 28 T cell receptor beta chains from one sample, sequenced in a study of cytomegalovirus exposure and HLA in healthy donors. Researchers ran the PCR with 60 Vbeta and 13 Jbeta primers. The repertoire was sequenced with immunoSEQ multiplex PCR; TCRdb's copy has only in-frame clones and lacks some. Found here are about 160,000 clones; the top ten clones hold 1% to 1.5%. The sample taken for sequencing was PBMCs. These receptor sequences come from a woman aged 60-70 years in good health and CMV-seronegative.

The chain links TRBV7-6 to TRBJ1-1; the D gene is possibly TRBD1 (5 bases). The germline V and J ends were trimmed by 5 bases and 1 base, with 14 bases remaining between them. CDR3 length: 15 residues. The V gene's germline CDR1 is SGHVS and CDR2 FNYEAQ. CDR3 coding DNA: TGTGCCAGCAGCCTCTGGGGGGGGAGGAACACTGAAGCTTTCTTT. Residues: CASSLWGGRNTEAFF.

The chain employs TRBV12-5 and TRBJ2-5, with 9 bases lining up with TRBD1. This CDR3 is built from 15 residues. V shed 4 bases and J 5 bases; nucleotides not matched to a gene: 8. Looked up from germline, CDR1 is LGHNT and CDR2 is FRNRAP. CDR3 protein: CASGSLDRGRETQYF. DNA for the CDR3: TGTGCTAGTGGTTCGCTTGACAGGGGGAGGGAGACCCAGTACTTC.

The CDR3 DNA sequence: TGTGCCTGGAGTGTACTTTACAATGAGCAGTTCTTC. It codes for CAWSVLYNEQFF. The chain links TRBV30 to TRBJ2-1; D remains ambiguous. Trimming stripped 0 bases from V and 4 bases from J, with 4 bases between. The CDR3 runs to 12 residues. Germline V gene sequence: CDR1 GTSNPN, CDR2 SVGIG (reference sequence).

The gene calls are TRBV27 and TRBJ2-2; D perhaps matches TRBD2 (6 bases). This CDR3 region has 14 residues. V was clipped by 5 bases and J by 4 bases, with 11 bases between them. Germline V CDR1 and CDR2: MNHEY, SMNVEV (reference sequence). DNA for the CDR3: TGTGCCAGCAGTCCCCTGACTAGCACCGGGGAGCTGTTTTTT. Protein product: CASSPLTSTGELFF.

The chain couples TRBV28 to TRBJ2-6; D is unresolved. With 3 bases removed from V and 1 base from J, the gap between germline ends came to 10 bases. CDR3 length: 16 residues. CDR1 is MDHEN and CDR2 is SYDVKM in the germline V gene. The CDR3 is CASSFPRGSGANVLTF. The CDR3 nucleotides are TGTGCCAGCAGTTTCCCCCGCGGTTCTGGGGCCAACGTCCTGACTTTC.

The J gene is TRBJ1-2, the V gene TRBV27, with a tentative D call TRBD1 (6 bases). This CDR3 contains 14 residues. The V and J ends lost 3 bases and 8 bases respectively, with 16 bases between them. Germline V CDR1 and CDR2: MNHEY, SMNVEV (reference sequence). DNA of the CDR3: TGTGCCAGCAGTTTGCTTACAGGGAGTGGAGGCTACACCTTC. Encoded protein: CASSLLTGSGGYTF.

The genes are TRBV5-1 and TRBJ2-3; 8 bases line up with TRBD1. Germline V lookup: CDR1 SGHRS, CDR2 YFSETQ. Unmatched junction bases numbered 12, after V lost 0 bases and J lost 3 bases. The CDR3 has 18 residues. The DNA of the CDR3 is TGCGCCAGCAGCTTGGGGACAGGGATCCCGTTATGGACAGATACGCAGTATTTT. It yields the protein CASSLGTGIPLWTDTQYF.

The chain carries TRBV19 and TRBJ2-5; a weak D match, TRBD1 (5 bases). Trimming left V 4 bases short and J 5 bases short, with 14 bases between. Germline-derived CDR1 and CDR2 are LNHDA and SQIVND (reference sequence). The CDR3 extends over 14 amino acids. CDR3 amino acids: CASSRFTGEETQYF. DNA for the CDR3: TGTGCCAGTAGTAGGTTTACAGGAGAGGAGACCCAGTACTTC.

This chain links TRBV18 with TRBJ2-7; 7 positions match TRBD1. Germline CDR1 and CDR2: KGHSH and LQKENI. V dropped 5 bases and J dropped 2; count of bases not matched to a gene: 6. The CDR3 has 14 amino acids. DNA for the CDR3: TGTGCCAGCTCAGACAGACAGGGAACCTACGAGCAGTACTTC. It codes for CASSDRQGTYEQYF. Full variable domain (outside the CDR3, taken from reference TRBV18 and TRBJ2-7): NAGVMQNPRHLVRRRGQEARLRCSPMKGHSHVYWYRQLPEEGLKFMVYLQKENIIDESGMPKERFSAEFPKEGPSILRIQQVVRGDSAAYFCASSDRQGTYEQYFGPGTRLTVT.

The chain combines TRBV2 with TRBJ1-1; D is undetermined. The germline CDR1 and CDR2 sequences are SNHLY and FYNNEI. Between the trimmed V and J ends, which lost 6 bases and 1 base, there was a span of 12 bases. CDR3 length equals 14 residues. In DNA, the CDR3 is TGTGCCAGCAGAGGAGAGTCGAAGAACACTGAAGCTTTCTTT. Its translation is CASRGESKNTEAFF.

The chain has TRBV5-1 and TRBJ1-1; D unresolved. Germline V gene sequence: CDR1 SGHRS, CDR2 YFSETQ. The CDR3 is 14 amino acids. Trimming stripped 2 bases from V and 7 bases from J, with 15 bases between. DNA for the CDR3: TGCGCCAGCAGCTTTAGCGGTGGAGCCCTTGAAGCTTTCTTT. Translated, it gives CASSFSGGALEAFF. Looking up the rest from reference TRBV5-1 and TRBJ1-1 gives the full variable domain: KAGVTQTPRYLIKTRGQQVTLSCSPISGHRSVSWYQQTPGQGLQFLFEYFSETQRNKGNFPGRFSGRQFSNSRSEMNVSTLELGDSALYLCASSFSGGALEAFFGQGTRLTVV.

The chain is built from TRBV5-1 and TRBJ2-1, with 9 positions matching TRBD2. The CDR3 is 15 residues long. With V trimmed by 8 bases and J by 0 bases, 6 bases remained unmatched. Per germline, CDR1 SGHRS and CDR2 YFSETQ. The CDR3 sequence: CASRASGASYNEQFF. The CDR3 nucleotides are TGCGCCAGTAGGGCTAGCGGGGCCTCCTACAATGAGCAGTTCTTC.

The chain employs TRBV4-1 and TRBJ2-1; 11 nucleotides agree with TRBD2. CDR1 and CDR2 (germline): MGHRA, YSYEKL. V shed 1 base, J shed 9 bases, and the junction held 11 bases outside the gene matches. This CDR3 is built from 17 residues. CDR3 in DNA: TGCGCCAGCAGCCAAGGCGGGCTAGCGGGAGGTCCCGGTGAGCAGTTCTTC. Protein sequence: CASSQGGLAGGPGEQFF.

V usage is TRBV7-9 and J usage is TRBJ2-7, with D uncertain. CDR3 length: 13 residues. Germline-derived CDR1 and CDR2 are SEHNR and FQNEAQ (reference sequence). Trimming took off 3 bases at V and 3 bases at J, with 9 bases between the two ends. Here the CDR3 reads CASSFARSYEQYF. CDR3 bases: TGTGCCAGCAGCTTTGCGCGAAGCTACGAGCAGTACTTC.

The J gene is TRBJ2-2, the V gene TRBV29-1; TRBD1 aligns across 7 bases. V trimming: 0 bases; J trimming: 1 base; junction bases outside the gene matches: 5. CDR3 length: 16 residues. CDR1 is SQVTM and CDR2 is ANQGSEA in the germline V gene. For the CDR3, the DNA is TGCAGCGTTGAAGATTCGGGGACAGAGAACACCGGGGAGCTGTTTTTT. Its translation: CSVEDSGTENTGELFF.

The V and J genes are TRBV5-5 and TRBJ1-6; possibly TRBD1 for D (6 bases). The germline V gene has CDR1 SGHKS and CDR2 YYEKEE (reference sequence). The V gene lost 4 bases and the J gene lost 8 bases, with 13 bases spanning the gap. This CDR3 has 14 amino acids. DNA for the CDR3: TGTGCCAGCAGCACGGGACATCCTGATTCACCCCTCCACTTT. This translates into CASSTGHPDSPLHF.

This chain uses TRBV27 with TRBJ2-1; maybe TRBD2 (6 bases). This CDR3 is 19 amino acids long. From germline, CDR1 is MNHEY and CDR2 SMNVEV (reference sequence). The V and J ends lost 3 bases and 0 bases respectively, with 21 bases between them. CDR3 residues: CASSFYLARPGSSYNEQFF. The CDR3 DNA reads as TGTGCCAGCAGTTTCTACTTGGCACGGCCCGGGAGCTCCTACAATGAGCAGTTCTTC.

The rearrangement joins TRBV7-3 to TRBJ2-1; 12 bases are a match to TRBD2. Germline V gene sequence: CDR1 SGHTA, CDR2 FQGTGA. V shed 4 bases and J 10 bases; nucleotides not matched to a gene: 5. CDR3 length: 14 amino acids. The CDR3 sequence: CASSSSGGVGEQFF. The CDR3 nucleotides are TGTGCCAGCAGCTCTAGCGGGGGGGTTGGAGAGCAGTTCTTC.

The genes are TRBV2 and TRBJ1-5, with a weak D call TRBD1 (6 bases). The CDR3 extends over 13 amino acids. In germline, CDR1 is SNHLY, CDR2 FYNNEI. V was trimmed by 4 bases and J by 5 bases, leaving 9 bases between them. The CDR3 is CASSVEGDQPQHF. CDR3 coding DNA: TGTGCCAGCAGTGTTGAGGGGGATCAGCCCCAGCATTTT.

The chain has TRBV19 and TRBJ1-2; no clear D gene. V was shortened by 1 base and J by 2 bases, with 5 bases between the two germline ends. The CDR3 has 13 residues. The germline V gene encodes CDR1 LNHDA and CDR2 SQIVND (reference sequence). DNA of the CDR3: TGTGCCAGTAGTATAGGACACAACTATGGCTACACCTTC. Translating gives CASSIGHNYGYTF.

This chain joins TRBV7-3 and TRBJ2-3; 11 nucleotides align to TRBD2. Unmatched junction bases numbered 4, after V lost 2 bases and J lost 3 bases. The CDR3 runs to 16 residues. Germline CDR1 reads SGHTA; CDR2 reads FQGTGA. CDR3 sequence reads: CASSLGLAGGTDTQYF. The CDR3 nucleotides read TGTGCCAGCAGCTTAGGGCTAGCGGGAGGAACAGATACGCAGTATTTT.

The chain links TRBV7-9 to TRBJ2-5; tentative D call: TRBD1 (5 bases). Germline lookup yields CDR1 SEHNR and CDR2 FQNEAQ (reference sequence). The CDR3 is 13 amino acids. V lost 8 bases and J 1 base, leaving 11 bases between the germline ends. The CDR3 DNA sequence: TGTGCCAGCCTTAGACAGTTCCAAGAGACCCAGTACTTC. Translation: CASLRQFQETQYF.

Here the CDR3 DNA reads TGCGCCAGCAGCTCGGACAGAGAGAACACTGAAGCTTTCTTT. Amino acid sequence: CASSSDRENTEAFF. V gene TRBV10-1 combines with J gene TRBJ1-1, with a tentative D call TRBD1 (6 bases). V was clipped by 6 bases and J by 1 base, with 12 bases between them. This CDR3 has 14 residues. Germline-derived CDR1 and CDR2 are WNHNN and SYGVQD (reference sequence).

The CDR3 sequence: CASSPYLVPSSGNTIYF. CDR3 in DNA: TGTGCCAGCAGCCCTTACCTGGTGCCCAGCTCTGGAAACACCATATATTTT. The chain couples TRBV9 to TRBJ1-3; unclear D gene. V lost 4 bases and J lost 0, with 17 bases in between. The CDR3 is made up of 17 amino acids. Germline lookup yields CDR1 SGDLS and CDR2 YYNGEE.

The genes are TRBV10-2 and TRBJ1-6; D might be TRBD1 (6 bases). CDR1 and CDR2 from the germline V gene are WSHSY and SAAADI. The CDR3 runs 16 residues. The V end lost 4 bases, the J end lost 8 bases, and 18 bases lay between the germline ends. The CDR3 reads CASSGLLQGGHSPLHF. The CDR3 nucleotides read TGCGCCAGCAGTGGTCTGCTCCAAGGGGGTCATTCACCCCTCCACTTT.

With respect to this clone: This same CDR3 is encoded by further DNA sequences in the sample. This chain links TRBV5-1 with TRBJ2-3, with TRBD2 matching 10 bases. J was trimmed by 1 base and V by 4 bases; bases with no gene match: 3. This CDR3 region has 15 residues. Per germline, CDR1 SGHRS and CDR2 YFSETQ. The CDR3 sequence is CASSPGLAGTDTQYF. The DNA for the CDR3 is TGCGCCAGCAGCCCCGGACTAGCGGGCACAGATACGCAGTATTTT.

V and J are TRBV27 and TRBJ2-1; TRBD1 is a possible D gene (5 bases). The CDR3 contains 16 residues. The germline V and J ends were trimmed by 7 bases and 7 bases, with 23 bases remaining between them. In germline, CDR1 is MNHEY, CDR2 SMNVEV (reference sequence). The CDR3 loop is CASTLSGTTNRNEQFF. CDR3 in DNA: TGTGCCAGCACCCTTTCTGGCACGACCAACAGGAATGAGCAGTTCTTC.

V is TRBV4-3 and J is TRBJ2-7; D is perhaps TRBD1 (6 bases). CDR1 and CDR2 from the germline V gene are LGHNA and YSLEER. The CDR3 consists of 15 residues. V lost 1 base to trimming and J lost 2 bases, with 12 bases between them. DNA of the CDR3: TGCGCCAGCAGCCAAGGTTGGCAGGGGACCTACGAGCAGTACTTC. It is translated as CASSQGWQGTYEQYF.